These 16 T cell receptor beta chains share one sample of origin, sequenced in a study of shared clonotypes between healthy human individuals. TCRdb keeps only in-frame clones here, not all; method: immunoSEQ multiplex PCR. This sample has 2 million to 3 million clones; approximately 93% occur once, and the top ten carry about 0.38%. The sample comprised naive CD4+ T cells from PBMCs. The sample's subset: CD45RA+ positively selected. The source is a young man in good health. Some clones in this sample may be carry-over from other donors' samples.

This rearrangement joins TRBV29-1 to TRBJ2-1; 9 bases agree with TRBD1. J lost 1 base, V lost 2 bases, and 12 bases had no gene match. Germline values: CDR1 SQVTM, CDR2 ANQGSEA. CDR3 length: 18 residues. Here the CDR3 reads CSVEKGQGKDRSYNEQFF. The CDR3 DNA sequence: TGCAGCGTTGAAAAAGGACAGGGGAAGGATCGTTCCTACAATGAGCAGTTCTTC.

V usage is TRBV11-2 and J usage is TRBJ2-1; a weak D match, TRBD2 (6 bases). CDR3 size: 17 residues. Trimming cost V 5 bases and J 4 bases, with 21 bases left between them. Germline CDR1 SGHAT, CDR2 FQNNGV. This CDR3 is CASSPQGLRGWYNEQFF. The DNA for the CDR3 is TGTGCCAGCAGCCCCCAGGGACTTCGAGGCTGGTACAATGAGCAGTTCTTC.

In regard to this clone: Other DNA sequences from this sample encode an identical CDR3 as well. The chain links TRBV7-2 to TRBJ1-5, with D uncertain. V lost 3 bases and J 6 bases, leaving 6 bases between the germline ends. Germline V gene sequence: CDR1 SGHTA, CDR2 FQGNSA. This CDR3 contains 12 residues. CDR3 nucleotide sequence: TGTGCCAGCAGCTTTGGTGGTCAGCCCCAGCATTTT. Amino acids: CASSFGGQPQHF.

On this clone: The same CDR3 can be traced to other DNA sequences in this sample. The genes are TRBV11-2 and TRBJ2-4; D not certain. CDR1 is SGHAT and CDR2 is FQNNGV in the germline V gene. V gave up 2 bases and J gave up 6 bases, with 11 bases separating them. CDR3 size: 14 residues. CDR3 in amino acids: CASSLSGSGNIQYF. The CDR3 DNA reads TGTGCCAGCAGCTTAAGTGGGTCTGGAAACATTCAGTACTTC.

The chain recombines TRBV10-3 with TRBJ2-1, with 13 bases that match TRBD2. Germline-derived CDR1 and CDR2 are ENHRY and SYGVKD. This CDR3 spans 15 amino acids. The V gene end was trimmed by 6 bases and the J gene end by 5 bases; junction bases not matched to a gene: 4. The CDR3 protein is CAISPGLAGNNEQFF. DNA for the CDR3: TGTGCCATCAGCCCGGGACTAGCGGGAAACAATGAGCAGTTCTTC.

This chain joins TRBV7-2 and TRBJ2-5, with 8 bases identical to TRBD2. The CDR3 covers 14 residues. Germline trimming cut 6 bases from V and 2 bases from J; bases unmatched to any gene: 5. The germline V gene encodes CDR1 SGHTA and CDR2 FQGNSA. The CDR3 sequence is CASRTAGAQETQYF. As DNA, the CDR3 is TGTGCCAGCAGGACAGCGGGGGCACAAGAGACCCAGTACTTC.

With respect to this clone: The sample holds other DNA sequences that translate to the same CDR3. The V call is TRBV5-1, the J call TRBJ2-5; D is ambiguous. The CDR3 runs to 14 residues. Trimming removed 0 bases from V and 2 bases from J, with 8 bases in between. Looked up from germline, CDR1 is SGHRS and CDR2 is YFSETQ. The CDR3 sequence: CASSLVVGQETQYF. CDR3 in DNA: TGCGCCAGCAGCTTGGTAGTAGGGCAAGAGACCCAGTACTTC.

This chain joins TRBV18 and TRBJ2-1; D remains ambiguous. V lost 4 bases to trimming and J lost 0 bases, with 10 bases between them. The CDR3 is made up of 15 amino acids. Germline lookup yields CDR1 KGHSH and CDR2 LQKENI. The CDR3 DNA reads TGTGCCAGCTCACTCTCTGTCAGCTCCTACAATGAGCAGTTCTTC. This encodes CASSLSVSSYNEQFF.

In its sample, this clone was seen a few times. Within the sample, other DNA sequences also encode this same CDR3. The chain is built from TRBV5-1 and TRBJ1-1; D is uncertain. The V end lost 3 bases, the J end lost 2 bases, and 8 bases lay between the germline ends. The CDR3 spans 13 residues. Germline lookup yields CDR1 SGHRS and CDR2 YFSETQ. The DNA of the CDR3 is TGCGCCAGCAGCTCGGGAACCAACACTGAAGCTTTCTTT. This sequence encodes CASSSGTNTEAFF.

This CDR3 reads CASMRGQIYEQYF. CDR3 sequence (DNA): TGTGCCAGCATGAGGGGACAGATCTACGAGCAGTACTTC. The V call is TRBV2, the J call TRBJ2-7, with 7 positions matching TRBD1. Germline loops: CDR1 SNHLY, CDR2 FYNNEI. This CDR3 comprises 13 residues. After removal of 7 bases from V and 3 bases from J, the junction contained 6 bases not matched to a gene.

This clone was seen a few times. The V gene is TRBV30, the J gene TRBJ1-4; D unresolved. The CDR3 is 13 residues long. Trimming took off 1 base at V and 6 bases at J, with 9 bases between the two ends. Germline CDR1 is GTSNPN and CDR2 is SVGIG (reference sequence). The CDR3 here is CAWSAGVYEKLFF. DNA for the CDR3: TGTGCCTGGAGTGCAGGCGTTTATGAAAAACTGTTTTTT.

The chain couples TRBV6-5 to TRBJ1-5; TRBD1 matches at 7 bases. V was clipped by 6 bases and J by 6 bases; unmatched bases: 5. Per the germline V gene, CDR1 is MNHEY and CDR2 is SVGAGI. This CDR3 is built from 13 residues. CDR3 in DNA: TGTGCCAGCAGACCAGACAGGGCTCAGCCCCAGCATTTT. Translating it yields CASRPDRAQPQHF.

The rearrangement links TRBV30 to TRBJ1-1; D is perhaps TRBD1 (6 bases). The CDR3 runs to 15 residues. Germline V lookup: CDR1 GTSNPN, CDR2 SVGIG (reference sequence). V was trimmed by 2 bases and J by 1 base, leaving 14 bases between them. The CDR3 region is CAWSRGGEANTEAFF. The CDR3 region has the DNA TGTGCCTGGAGTAGGGGGGGCGAGGCGAACACTGAAGCTTTCTTT.

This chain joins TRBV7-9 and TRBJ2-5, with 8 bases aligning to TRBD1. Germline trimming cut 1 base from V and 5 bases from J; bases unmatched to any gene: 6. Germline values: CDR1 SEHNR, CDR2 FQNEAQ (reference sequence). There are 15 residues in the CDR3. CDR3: CASSLGAGGLETQYF. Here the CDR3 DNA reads TGTGCCAGCAGCTTAGGGGCAGGGGGCTTGGAGACCCAGTACTTC.

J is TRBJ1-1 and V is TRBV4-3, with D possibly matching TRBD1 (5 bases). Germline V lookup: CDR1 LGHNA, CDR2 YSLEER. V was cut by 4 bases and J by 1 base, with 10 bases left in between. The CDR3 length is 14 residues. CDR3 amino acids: CASSLEGTNTEAFF. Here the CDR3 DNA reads TGCGCCAGCAGCCTAGAGGGGACGAACACTGAAGCTTTCTTT.

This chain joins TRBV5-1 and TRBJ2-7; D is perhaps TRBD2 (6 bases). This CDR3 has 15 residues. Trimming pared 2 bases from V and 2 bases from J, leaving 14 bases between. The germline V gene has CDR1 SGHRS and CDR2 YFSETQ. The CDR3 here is CASSLLIGGAYEQYF. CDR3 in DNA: TGCGCCAGCAGCTTACTAATCGGGGGAGCCTACGAGCAGTACTTC.